Listed here are 24 T cell receptor beta chains from one sample, sequenced in a study of Ad26.COV2.S vaccination and SARS-CoV-2 variants. Sequenced by immunoSEQ multiplex PCR; TCRdb stores in-frame clones only, minus some. The sample contains 400,000 to 450,000 clones, around nine tenths of which appear only once. The treatment: 15 to 20 received Ad26.COV2.S at low or high dose, single or two shots; about 5 received placebo; per-sample allocation not given. The investigators took samples on day 63 after the first vaccine or placebo injection. The material was peripheral blood, obtained in a trial of Ad26.COV2.S vaccine versus placebo. The receptors were gathered from a person between 18 and 59 years old who received the Ad26.COV2.S COVID-19 vaccine or a placebo.

The chain uses TRBV5-8 and TRBJ2-1; D is undetermined. Germline V gene sequence: CDR1 SGHTS, CDR2 YDEGEE. V lost 4 bases and J 4 bases, leaving 15 bases between the germline ends. The CDR3 totals 15 residues. The CDR3: CASSPTSALYNEQFF. The CDR3 region has the DNA TGTGCCAGCAGCCCCACGAGCGCCCTTTACAATGAGCAGTTCTTC.

This rearrangement joins TRBV2 to TRBJ1-5; TRBD1 is a possible D gene (5 bases). This CDR3 contains 16 residues. V was cut by 7 bases and J by 4 bases, with 20 bases left in between. CDR1 is SNHLY, CDR2 FYNNEI, per germline. The chain's CDR3 is CASTPQGLGFNQPQHF. The CDR3 nucleotides are TGTGCCAGCACCCCTCAGGGTCTAGGGTTTAATCAGCCCCAGCATTTT.

This clone has a single count. The V call is TRBV12-5, the J call TRBJ2-7; D not resolved. CDR1 is LGHNT and CDR2 is FRNRAP in the germline V gene. This CDR3 has 16 residues. V lost 0 bases and J lost 3, with 15 bases in between. The CDR3 protein is CASGLVQARELYEQYF. As DNA, the CDR3 is TGTGCTAGTGGTTTGGTCCAGGCCCGAGAGCTCTACGAGCAGTACTTC.

The chain is built from TRBV2 and TRBJ1-4; unclear D gene. From germline, CDR1 is SNHLY and CDR2 FYNNEI. The CDR3 consists of 12 residues. V was shortened by 9 bases and J by 6 bases, with 11 bases between the two germline ends. The CDR3 nucleotides are TGTGCCAGTAGGGCCTTGTATGAAAAACTGTTTTTT. Encoded protein: CASRALYEKLFF.

The V call is TRBV5-6, the J call TRBJ2-1, with 8 bases that match TRBD2. This CDR3 is 16 amino acids long. Germline assignment: CDR1 SGHDT and CDR2 YYEEEE. The V gene end was trimmed by 0 bases and the J gene end by 5 bases; junction bases not matched to a gene: 7. The CDR3 sequence: CASSLVYSGKDNEQFF. CDR3 DNA: TGTGCCAGCAGCTTGGTGTATAGCGGGAAGGACAATGAGCAGTTCTTC.

The chain couples TRBV6-5 to TRBJ2-1, with 8 nucleotides matching TRBD2. V lost 0 bases to trimming and J lost 8 bases; unmatched junction nucleotides: 6. The CDR3 consists of 15 residues. From germline, CDR1 is MNHEY and CDR2 SVGAGI. The DNA for the CDR3 is TGTGCCAGCAGTTACTCGGGCCTAGCGGGCGATGAGCAGTTCTTC. It yields the protein CASSYSGLAGDEQFF.

The chain is built from TRBV10-3 and TRBJ2-5, with a tentative D call TRBD2 (6 bases). The CDR3 is 13 amino acids. The germline CDR1 and CDR2 sequences are ENHRY and SYGVKD. The germline V and J ends were trimmed by 6 bases and 5 bases, with 13 bases remaining between them. CDR3 in amino acids: CAIRDQGRETQYF. The DNA for the CDR3 is TGTGCCATCAGAGATCAAGGGAGGGAGACCCAGTACTTC.

The chain recombines TRBV30 with TRBJ1-5; weak D call: TRBD1 (5 bases). Germline V gene sequence: CDR1 GTSNPN, CDR2 SVGIG (reference sequence). The V gene lost 5 bases and the J gene lost 6 bases, with 11 bases spanning the gap. The CDR3 runs 12 residues. This CDR3 is CAWQRDGQPQHF. The DNA of the CDR3 is TGTGCCTGGCAGCGGGACGGTCAGCCCCAGCATTTT.

This chain joins TRBV5-1 and TRBJ2-1; TRBD1 agrees at 8 bases. Germline loops: CDR1 SGHRS, CDR2 YFSETQ. Germline trimming cut 4 bases from V and 7 bases from J; bases unmatched to any gene: 10. This CDR3 region has 15 residues. The CDR3, as DNA: TGCGCCAGCAGCCTCATTGCAGGGGGCAAAAATGAGCAGTTCTTC. It yields the protein CASSLIAGGKNEQFF.

This chain uses TRBV5-4 with TRBJ2-7; TRBD1 might be the D (6 bases). The germline V gene encodes CDR1 SGHNT and CDR2 YYREEE (reference sequence). The V and J ends lost 5 bases and 0 bases respectively, with 12 bases between them. The CDR3 spans 14 residues. CDR3 sequence (DNA): TGTGCCAGCAGTTACGGACAGCTCTCCTACGAGCAGTACTTC. It encodes CASSYGQLSYEQYF.

This chain links TRBV29-1 with TRBJ2-1; D is undetermined. Looked up from germline, CDR1 is SQVTM and CDR2 is ANQGSEA. This CDR3 is 11 amino acids long. Trimming pared 4 bases from V and 8 bases from J, leaving 9 bases between. The CDR3 nucleotides are TGCAGCGTTGTTGGGATGGATGAGCAGTTCTTC. Translating it yields CSVVGMDEQFF.

The chain joins TRBV5-4 to TRBJ2-7, with D perhaps TRBD1 (7 bases). Germline CDR1 reads SGHNT; CDR2 reads YYREEE (reference sequence). The V gene lost 4 bases and the J gene lost 2 bases, with 19 bases spanning the gap. This CDR3 spans 16 amino acids. The CDR3 loop reads CASSPGGTAATYEQYF. The CDR3 coding sequence is TGTGCCAGCAGCCCGGGCGGGACAGCCGCCACCTACGAGCAGTACTTC.

This clone was counted a single time. The chain joins TRBV7-8 to TRBJ2-2, with 10 bases lining up with TRBD1. Germline CDR1 SGHVS, CDR2 FQNEAQ. V shed 5 bases, J shed 6 bases, and the junction held 6 bases outside the gene matches. The CDR3 covers 15 residues. In nucleotides, the CDR3 is TGTGCCAGCAGCGAAGGACAGGGGGGGGCCGGGGAGCTGTTTTTT. It codes for CASSEGQGGAGELFF.

CDR3 protein: CASSQGGTQYF. The DNA of the CDR3 is TGTGCCAGCAGCCAGGGGGGTACGCAGTATTTT. The chain links TRBV14 to TRBJ2-3, with TRBD2 as a possible D gene (6 bases). The CDR3 length is 11 residues. Trimming took off 3 bases at V and 8 bases at J, with 6 bases between the two ends. Per the germline V gene, CDR1 is SGHDN and CDR2 is FVKESK. Variable domain in full (rest from reference TRBV14 and TRBJ2-3): EAGVTQFPSHSVIEKGQTVTLRCDPISGHDNLYWYRRVMGKEIKFLLHFVKESKQDESGMPNNRFLAERTGGTYSTLKVQPAELEDSGVYFCASSQGGTQYFGPGTRLTVL.

The chain uses TRBV4-2 and TRBJ2-4; a possible D gene is TRBD1 (6 bases). V dropped 0 bases and J dropped 8 bases, with 23 bases sitting between them. The germline V gene has CDR1 LGHNA and CDR2 YNFKEQ. The CDR3 runs 18 residues. CDR3 protein: CASSQDLRSRQGIHIQYF. CDR3 DNA: TGTGCCAGCAGCCAAGATCTTCGTTCTAGGCAGGGGATCCACATTCAGTACTTC.

This clone was recorded only once. The chain combines TRBV29-1 with TRBJ2-1; maybe TRBD2 (6 bases). The CDR3 spans 15 residues. The germline V gene encodes CDR1 SQVTM and CDR2 ANQGSEA. The germline V and J ends were trimmed by 8 bases and 0 bases, with 17 bases remaining between them. The CDR3: CSTLFSGSSYNEQFF. The DNA of the CDR3 is TGCAGCACATTGTTTAGCGGAAGCTCCTACAATGAGCAGTTCTTC.

As concerns this clone: The sample has other DNA sequences that encode this CDR3 too. This chain joins TRBV6-5 and TRBJ2-2; D gene uncertain. The CDR3 has 14 amino acids. V was clipped by 0 bases and J by 1 base, with 3 bases between them. Germline V lookup: CDR1 MNHEY, CDR2 SVGAGI. CDR3 sequence (DNA): TGTGCCAGCAGTTACTCAGGGAACACCGGGGAGCTGTTTTTT. Translating gives CASSYSGNTGELFF.

For the CDR3, the DNA is TGTGCCTGGAGTTTCAGCGATTCCAGGAAAGGGACCCAGTACTTC. Its translation: CAWSFSDSRKGTQYF. The chain carries TRBV30 and TRBJ2-5; no firm D call. V was cut by 2 bases and J by 7 bases, with 20 bases left in between. CDR3 length: 15 residues. Germline assignment: CDR1 GTSNPN and CDR2 SVGIG (reference sequence).

This clone was picked up one time. The rearrangement joins TRBV28 to TRBJ2-1; TRBD2 matches 7 bases. CDR1 and CDR2 (germline): MDHEN, SYDVKM. V lost 5 bases to trimming and J lost 6 bases; unmatched junction nucleotides: 4. The CDR3 runs to 13 residues. CDR3 sequence: CASSPGRGNEQFF. The CDR3 region has the DNA TGTGCCAGCAGTCCGGGGAGGGGCAATGAGCAGTTCTTC.

This clone occurred once. This chain connects TRBV25-1 to TRBJ2-1, with D maybe TRBD1 (7 bases). Germline loops: CDR1 MGHDK, CDR2 SYGVNS. The V end lost 9 bases, the J end lost 5 bases, and 17 bases lay between the germline ends. The CDR3 is 14 amino acids. The CDR3 region has the DNA TGTGCCAGTGGAGGGGCAGGGGGTAACAATGAGCAGTTCTTC. Translating gives CASGGAGGNNEQFF.

This clone occurred once. The CDR3 sequence is CASSRGQGYEQYF. CDR3 coding DNA: TGCGCCAGCAGCCGGGGACAGGGCTACGAGCAGTACTTC. The chain joins TRBV5-1 to TRBJ2-7; 9 positions match TRBD1. CDR3 length equals 13 residues. The V gene's germline CDR1 is SGHRS and CDR2 YFSETQ. V lost 4 bases to trimming and J lost 3 bases; unmatched junction nucleotides: 2.

The rearrangement joins TRBV28 to TRBJ2-7, with no clear D. The CDR3 runs to 14 residues. Trimming cost V 3 bases and J 2 bases, with 11 bases left between them. Per the germline V gene, CDR1 is MDHEN and CDR2 is SYDVKM. The CDR3 spells CASSFRYRPYEQYF. In nucleotides, the CDR3 is TGTGCCAGCAGTTTCCGGTACAGACCCTACGAGCAGTACTTC.

The chain has TRBV6-5 and TRBJ2-7; weak D call: TRBD1 (6 bases). Germline V gene sequence: CDR1 MNHEY, CDR2 SVGAGI. The CDR3 extends over 12 amino acids. Trimming stripped 6 bases from V and 3 bases from J, with 9 bases between. The CDR3 DNA reads as TGTGCCAGCAGCCAGACAGGCTACGAGCAGTACTTC. Its protein is CASSQTGYEQYF.

V is TRBV14 and J is TRBJ2-7, with 7 bases that match TRBD2. This CDR3 is built from 15 residues. CDR1 and CDR2 from the germline V gene are SGHDN and FVKESK. With V trimmed by 0 bases and J by 2 bases, 4 bases remained unmatched. CDR3 sequence: CASSQDTSEAYEQYF. The CDR3 DNA is TGTGCCAGCAGCCAAGATACTAGCGAGGCCTACGAGCAGTACTTC.